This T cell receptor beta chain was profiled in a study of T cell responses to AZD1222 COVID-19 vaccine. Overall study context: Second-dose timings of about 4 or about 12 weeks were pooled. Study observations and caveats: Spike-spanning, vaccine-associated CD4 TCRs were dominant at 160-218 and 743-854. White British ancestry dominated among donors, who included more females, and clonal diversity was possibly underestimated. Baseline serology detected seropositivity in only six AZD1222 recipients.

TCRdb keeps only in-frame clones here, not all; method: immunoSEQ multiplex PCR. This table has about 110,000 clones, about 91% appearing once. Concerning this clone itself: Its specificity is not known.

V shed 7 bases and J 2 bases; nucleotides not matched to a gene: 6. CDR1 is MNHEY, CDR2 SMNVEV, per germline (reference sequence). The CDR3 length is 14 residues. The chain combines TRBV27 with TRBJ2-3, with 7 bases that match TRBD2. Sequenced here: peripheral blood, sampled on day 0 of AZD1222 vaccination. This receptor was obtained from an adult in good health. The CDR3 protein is CASIAGDSTDTQYF. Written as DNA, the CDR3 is TGTGCCAGCATCGCGGGGGACTCCACAGATACGCAGTATTTT.